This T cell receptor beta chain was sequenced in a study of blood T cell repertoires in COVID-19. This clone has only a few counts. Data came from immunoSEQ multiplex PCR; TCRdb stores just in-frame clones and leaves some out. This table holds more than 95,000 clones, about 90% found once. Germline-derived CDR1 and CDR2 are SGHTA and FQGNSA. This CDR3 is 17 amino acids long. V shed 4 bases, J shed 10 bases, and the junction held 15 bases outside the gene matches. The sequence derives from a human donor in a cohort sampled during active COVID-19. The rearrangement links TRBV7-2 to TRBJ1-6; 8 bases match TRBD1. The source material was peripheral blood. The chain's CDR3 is CASSSARQGALGSPLHF. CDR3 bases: TGTGCCAGCAGCTCCGCCAGGCAGGGGGCTTTGGGCTCACCCCTCCACTTT.